The clone carrying this T cell receptor (beta chain) came up a few times. What it binds is not known. The sample comes from a study of human T cells and chemical hapten exposure. General study points: With regard to DPC sensitization, TCRs above 1 in 1000 frequency did not change.

TCRdb re-called the RACE reads through MiXCR, storing one row per CDR3 protein. This sample has around 95,000 distinct CDR3 sequences; more than 10% occur once, and the top ten carry approximately 3.3%. Regarding time point: pre-sensitization, week 0. Treatment in this sample: therapeutic diphenylcyclopropenone sensitization with weekly scalp DPC. With V trimmed by 4 bases and J by 3 bases, 11 bases remained unmatched. Germline CDR1 reads SGHRS; CDR2 reads YFSETQ. The CDR3 sequence is 16 residues long. The sequence derives from a woman in her fifties or sixties with alopecia areata. Some clones in this sample may be carry-over from other donors' samples. V gene TRBV5-1 combines with J gene TRBJ2-3; 7 bases are a match to TRBD2. The sample here was whole blood, taken in connection with sensitization to the hapten diphenylcyclopropenone (DPC). CDR3 residues: CASSVGGRGLTDTQYF. CDR3 DNA sequence: TGCGCCAGCAGCGTCGGCGGGCGGGGGTTAACAGATACGCAGTATTTT.